This is a list of T cell receptor beta chains from one sample in a study of blood T cell repertoires in COVID-19. Only in-frame clones appear in the TCRdb table, and some are missing; sequencing was by immunoSEQ multiplex PCR. The table includes around 370,000 clones, 88% detected once. Material for sequencing was PBMCs or T cells enriched from blood (not recorded which). The receptors stem from a woman aged 18 to 35 who had recovered from COVID-19. Both conserved end residues are part of each CDR3. The D gene is left open where the match is weak. Size is omitted from some rows. Given values are once, few, many or a class for expanded clones.

d_call clone_size j_call v_call cdr3_aa cdr3_nt
. . TRBJ1-1 TRBV18 CASSGNRMTNTEAFF TGTGCCAGCTCAGGGAACAGGATGACGAACACTGAAGCTTTCTTT
TRBD2 . TRBJ2-7 TRBV11-3 CASSLTSGPHYEQYF TGTGCCAGCAGCTTGACTAGCGGGCCACACTACGAGCAGTACTTC
. . TRBJ1-5 TRBV28 CASRRVKGLANQPQHF TGTGCCAGCAGACGCGTCAAGGGACTGGCCAATCAGCCCCAGCATTTT
. . TRBJ2-1 TRBV10-3 CAISAGVSEQFF TGTGCCATCAGTGCAGGGGTTAGTGAGCAGTTCTTC
. . TRBJ2-7 TRBV6-2/TRBV6-3 CASSRHLWAYEQYF TGTGCCAGCAGCCGACATCTATGGGCCTACGAGCAGTACTTC
. . TRBJ1-1 TRBV19 CASSSTEYTEAFF TGTGCCAGTAGTTCCACAGAGTATACTGAAGCTTTCTTT
. . TRBJ1-1 TRBV21-1 CASRMDRGPGTEAFF TGTGCCAGCAGAATGGACAGGGGGCCCGGGACTGAAGCTTTCTTT
. . TRBJ1-2 TRBV30 CAWSVLSEVGYTF TGTGCCTGGAGTGTACTATCAGAAGTTGGCTACACCTTC
. once TRBJ1-6 TRBV7-3 CASSSQGRDSPLHF TGTGCCAGCAGCTCCCAGGGGAGGGATTCACCCCTCCACTTT
. . TRBJ2-6 TRBV7-2 CASSQSEGANVLTF TGTGCCAGCAGCCAAAGTGAGGGGGCCAACGTCCTGACTTTC
. . TRBJ1-1 TRBV5-6 CASSLARNEAFF TGTGCCAGCAGCTTGGCCAGGAATGAAGCTTTCTTT
TRBD1 . TRBJ2-2 TRBV5-4 CASSLRDRGSGELFF TGTGCCAGCAGCTTGCGGGACAGGGGGTCCGGGGAGCTGTTTTTT
TRBD2 . TRBJ2-7 TRBV10-3 CAISAPGLAGSTYEQYF TGTGCCATCAGTGCACCGGGACTAGCGGGATCAACCTACGAGCAGTACTTC
TRBD1 few TRBJ1-6 TRBV7-2 CASSRQGSYNSPLHF TGTGCCAGCAGCAGACAGGGGTCCTATAATTCACCCCTCCACTTT
. . TRBJ2-1 TRBV14 CASSQDIFNEQFF TGTGCCAGCAGCCAAGATATCTTCAATGAGCAGTTCTTC
TRBD1 . TRBJ1-5 TRBV5-6 CASSPGQGSNQPQHF TGTGCCAGCAGCCCGGGACAGGGGTCCAATCAGCCCCAGCATTTT
. . TRBJ1-3 TRBV11-2 CASSYRGSGNTIYF TGTGCCAGCAGCTACCGGGGCTCTGGAAACACCATATATTTT
. . TRBJ1-6 TRBV18 CASSPGGGPLHF TGTGCCAGCTCACCAGGGGGGGGACCCCTCCACTTT
TRBD2 once TRBJ2-7 TRBV19 CASSIGGGYEQYF TGTGCCAGTAGTATAGGGGGAGGGTACGAGCAGTACTTC
TRBD1 . TRBJ2-7 TRBV10-3 CAIAVRTGSNEQYF TGTGCCATAGCCGTCCGGACAGGGTCCAACGAGCAGTACTTC
TRBD1 . TRBJ2-2 TRBV5-4 CASSPGTAYTGELFF TGTGCCAGCAGCCCTGGGACAGCATACACCGGGGAGCTGTTTTTT
TRBD2 . TRBJ2-7 TRBV5-1 CASSLAPASGAYEQYF TGCGCCAGCAGCTTGGCCCCAGCTAGCGGGGCCTACGAGCAGTACTTC
TRBD1 . TRBJ2-7 TRBV4-1 CASSQLRDSVNYEQYF TGCGCCAGCAGCCAACTCCGGGACAGTGTCAACTACGAGCAGTACTTC
. . TRBJ1-5 TRBV5-5 CASSLRGGSNQPQHF TGTGCCAGCAGCTTACGGGGGGGTAGCAATCAGCCCCAGCATTTT
TRBD1 . TRBJ1-6 TRBV6-5 CASSYFGTGVSPLHF TGTGCCAGCAGTTACTTCGGGACAGGGGTTTCACCCCTCCACTTT
TRBD1 . TRBJ1-5 TRBV11-2 CASSFRQGVWPQHF TGTGCCAGCAGCTTCCGACAGGGCGTATGGCCCCAGCATTTT
. . TRBJ2-7 TRBV7-2 CASSPLPQGIEQYF TGTGCCAGCAGCCCCCTACCGCAGGGAATCGAGCAGTACTTC
TRBD1 . TRBJ1-4 TRBV2 CASSGQEDWEKLFF TGTGCCAGCAGCGGACAGGAAGATTGGGAAAAACTGTTTTTT
. . TRBJ2-5 TRBV11-3 CASSLNRQETQYF TGTGCCAGCAGCCTTAATAGACAAGAGACCCAGTACTTC
TRBD1 . TRBJ1-2 TRBV27 CASSTARTGFFYTF TGTGCCAGCAGCACCGCCAGGACAGGCTTCTTCTACACCTTC
TRBD1 . TRBJ1-1 TRBV3-1/TRBV3-2 CASSQDSTGGMNTEAFF TGTGCCAGCAGCCAAGATTCGACAGGGGGGATGAACACTGAAGCTTTCTTT
. . TRBJ2-7 TRBV4-1 CASSQAGSTYEQYF TGCGCCAGCAGCCAGGCGGGCTCAACCTACGAGCAGTACTTC
. . TRBJ1-5 TRBV12-3/TRBV12-4 CASSRDSNQPQHF TGTGCCAGCAGCCGAGACAGTAATCAGCCCCAGCATTTT
TRBD1 . TRBJ1-2 TRBV2 CASSELGTGSYGYTF TGTGCCAGCAGTGAATTGGGGACAGGGAGCTATGGCTACACCTTC